The entry below describes one TCR beta chain. The record originates from a study of Ad26.COV2.S vaccination and SARS-CoV-2 variants. Study as a whole: As a participant in COV1001, the donor was in the Ad26.COV2.S trial arm. Intramuscular Ad26.COV2.S at 5x10^10 or 1x10^11 viral particles.

This table comes from immunoSEQ multiplex PCR, and its TCRdb copy is limited to in-frame clones, with some not included. In the table there are 360,000 or so clones, 75% to 90% of which are singletons. Treatment of the sample: roughly 19 received Ad26.COV2.S at low or high dose, single or two shots; 5 received placebo; per-sample allocation not given. Sampling happened 63 days after the first vaccine or placebo injection. The CDR3 runs 12 residues. In germline, CDR1 is SNHLY, CDR2 FYNNEI. Between the trimmed V and J ends, which lost 6 bases and 4 bases, there was a span of 6 bases. This clonotype originated in a person aged 18-60 years who received the Ad26.COV2.S COVID-19 vaccine or a placebo. Sequencing used peripheral blood, obtained in a trial of Ad26.COV2.S vaccine versus placebo. V and J are TRBV2 and TRBJ2-2; TRBD2 is a possible D gene (5 bases). The CDR3 loop reads CASRGSTGELFF. CDR3 DNA sequence: TGTGCCAGCAGAGGGAGCACCGGGGAGCTGTTTTTT.